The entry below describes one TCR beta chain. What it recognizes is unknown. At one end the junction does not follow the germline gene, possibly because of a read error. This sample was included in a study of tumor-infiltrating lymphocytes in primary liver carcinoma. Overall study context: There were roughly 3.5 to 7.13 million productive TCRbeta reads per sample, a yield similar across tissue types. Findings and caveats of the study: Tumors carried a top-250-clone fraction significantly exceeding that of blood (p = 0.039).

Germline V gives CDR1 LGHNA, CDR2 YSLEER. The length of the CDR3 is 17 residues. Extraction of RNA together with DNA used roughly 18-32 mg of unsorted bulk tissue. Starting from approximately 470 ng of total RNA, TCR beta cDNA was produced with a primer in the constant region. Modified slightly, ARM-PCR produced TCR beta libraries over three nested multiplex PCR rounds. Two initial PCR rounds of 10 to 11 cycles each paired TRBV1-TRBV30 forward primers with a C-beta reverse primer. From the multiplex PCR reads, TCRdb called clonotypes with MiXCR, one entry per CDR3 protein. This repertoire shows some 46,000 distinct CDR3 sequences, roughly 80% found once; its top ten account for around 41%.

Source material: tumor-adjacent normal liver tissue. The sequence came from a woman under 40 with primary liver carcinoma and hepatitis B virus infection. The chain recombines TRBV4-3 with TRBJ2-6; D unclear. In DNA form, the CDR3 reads TGCGCCAACAGCTCCAAGTTAAGGGCCGGTGGGGCCAACGTCCTGACTTTC. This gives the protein CANSSKLRAGGANVLTF.